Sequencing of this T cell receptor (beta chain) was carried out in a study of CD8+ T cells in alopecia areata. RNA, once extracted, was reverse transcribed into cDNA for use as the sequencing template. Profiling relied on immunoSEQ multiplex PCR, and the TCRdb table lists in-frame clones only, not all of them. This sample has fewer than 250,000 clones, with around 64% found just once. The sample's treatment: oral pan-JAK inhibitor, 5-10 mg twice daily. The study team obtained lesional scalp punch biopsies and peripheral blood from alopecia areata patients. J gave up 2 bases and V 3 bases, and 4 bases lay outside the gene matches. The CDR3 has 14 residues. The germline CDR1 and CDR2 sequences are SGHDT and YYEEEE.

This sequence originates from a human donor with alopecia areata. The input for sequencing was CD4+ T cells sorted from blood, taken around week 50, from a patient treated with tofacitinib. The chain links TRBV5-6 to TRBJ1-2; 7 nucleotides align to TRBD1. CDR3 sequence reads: CASSWDRINYGYTF. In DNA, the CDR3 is TGTGCCAGCAGCTGGGACAGAATAAACTATGGCTACACCTTC.